This TCR beta chain was documented in a study of T cell changes during pregnancy in multiple sclerosis. CDR3 length: 13 amino acids. Trimming pared 0 bases from V and 5 bases from J, leaving 7 bases between. The germline CDR1 and CDR2 sequences are SGHVS and FQNEAQ. Using immunoSEQ multiplex PCR, the repertoire was profiled, and TCRdb retains in-frame clones only, with some absent. In the table there are tens of thousands of clones, approximately 86% of which are singletons. This clonotype was obtained from a female donor with multiple sclerosis, enrolled in a pregnancy study. The gene calls are TRBV7-8 and TRBJ2-5, with D unresolved. The specimen was peripheral blood, collected before pregnancy. The CDR3 bases are TGTGCCAGCAGCTTAGCCAACTGGGAGACCCAGTACTTC. It encodes CASSLANWETQYF.